The table lists the clone carrying this TCR beta chain with a few counts. Its antigen remains unidentified. Unique molecular identifier tags were affixed to discrete cDNA molecules. TCRdb independently ran MiXCR on the 5' RACE reads; one entry per CDR3 protein. This table has 95,000 to 120,000 distinct CDR3 sequences, about 12% appearing once. The data are from a study of early T cells in non-severe SARS-CoV-2 infection. Study context: Sequencing of unsorted whole blood was done on bulk RNA, leaving chains unpaired. Findings and limits, study-wide: Missing private and CD4 specificities, VDJdb matching favored anti-spike CD8 responses.

Germline-derived CDR1 and CDR2 are KGHSH and LQKENI. CDR3 size: 12 residues. Trimming left V 8 bases short and J 1 base short, with 9 bases between. The sample was whole blood. The V call is TRBV18, the J call TRBJ2-7; the D gene is possibly TRBD1 (5 bases). The receptor was isolated from an adult who was a healthcare worker with PCR-confirmed SARS-CoV-2 infection or an uninfected control (not recorded which). This CDR3 reads CASKTASYEQYF. For the CDR3, the DNA is TGTGCCAGCAAGACAGCTTCCTACGAGCAGTACTTC.